This T cell receptor beta chain was identified in a study of shared clonotypes between healthy human individuals. Whole-study context: Each donor had three CD4 naive, three CD4 memory, two CD8 naive and one CD8 memory plate. Study-wide results and limits: In a handful of donors, around 5% of naive CD4 clonotypes appeared in common.

Some clones are missing from TCRdb's copy, which holds only in-frame ones; the method was immunoSEQ multiplex PCR. Found here are about 580,000 clones, more than 95% of them singletons; the top ten hold around 0.3%. Selected positively for CCR7 and CD45RO-negative, naive CD8 cells excluded terminally differentiated effector memory CD45RA+ cells. Germline CDR1 reads MGHRA; CDR2 reads YSYEKL. The CDR3 is 14 residues long. The germline V and J ends were trimmed by 3 bases and 9 bases, with 15 bases remaining between them. A note on this clone: Antigen unknown.

The V call is TRBV4-1, the J call TRBJ2-1; D gene unclear. The sample taken for sequencing was naive CD8+ T cells sorted from blood. The receptor's source is a man aged 25-45 years in good health. The chain's CDR3 is CASSHEDLAVEQFF. DNA for the CDR3: TGCGCCAGCAGCCATGAGGACCTGGCAGTTGAGCAGTTCTTC.